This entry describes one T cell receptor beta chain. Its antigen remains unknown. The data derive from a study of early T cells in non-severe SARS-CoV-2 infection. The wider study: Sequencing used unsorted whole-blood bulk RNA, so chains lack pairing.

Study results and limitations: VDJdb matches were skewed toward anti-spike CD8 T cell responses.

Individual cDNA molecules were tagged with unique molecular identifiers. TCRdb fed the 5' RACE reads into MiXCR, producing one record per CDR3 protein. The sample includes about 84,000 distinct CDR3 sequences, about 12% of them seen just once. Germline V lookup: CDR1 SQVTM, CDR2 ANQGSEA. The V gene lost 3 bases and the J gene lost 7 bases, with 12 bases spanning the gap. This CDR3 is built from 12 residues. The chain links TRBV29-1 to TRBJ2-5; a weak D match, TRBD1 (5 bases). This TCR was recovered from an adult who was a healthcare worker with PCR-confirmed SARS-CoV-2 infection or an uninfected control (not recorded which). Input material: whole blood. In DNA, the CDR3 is TGCAGCGTTGAGTACAGTCAGGGGACCCAGTACTTC. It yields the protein CSVEYSQGTQYF.